Shown below are 10 T cell receptor beta chains from a single sample sequenced in a study of blood T cell repertoires in COVID-19. Sequencing used immunoSEQ multiplex PCR; TCRdb keeps in-frame clones, though not all of them. The data contain some 35,000 clones, roughly 75% of them singletons. Material: peripheral blood. These TCRs come from a man aged 70 or older with acute or convalescent COVID-19.

The gene calls are TRBV7-2 and TRBJ1-2, with D tentatively TRBD1 (6 bases). There are 14 residues in the CDR3. Trimming removed 5 bases at V and 6 bases at J, with 16 bases between. The germline gives CDR1 SGHTA, CDR2 FQGNSA. DNA of the CDR3: TGTGCCAGCAGCACTGGACAGCGGATCAATGGCTACACCTTC. Translated: CASSTGQRINGYTF.

This clone was counted once. J is TRBJ1-2 and V is TRBV27; 7 bases match TRBD1. The V gene end was trimmed by 6 bases and the J gene end by 8 bases; junction bases not matched to a gene: 12. The CDR3 contains 14 residues. Germline V gene sequence: CDR1 MNHEY, CDR2 SMNVEV (reference sequence). The CDR3 sequence is CASRPHEGAKGYTF. For the CDR3, the DNA is TGTGCCAGCAGACCCCATGAGGGGGCGAAGGGCTACACCTTC.

The rearrangement joins TRBV29-1 to TRBJ2-7; 9 bases line up with TRBD2. Germline V gene lookup returns CDR1 SQVTM and CDR2 ANQGSEA. The length of the CDR3 is 11 residues. Losses at the gene ends were 4 bases for V and 7 bases for J; bases not matched to a gene: 2. CDR3 DNA sequence: TGCAGCGTTGGGCTAGCGGGGGAGCAGTACTTC. It is translated as CSVGLAGEQYF.

The rearrangement uses TRBV6-2 or TRBV6-3 and TRBJ1-1; D remains unclear. The CDR3 contains 13 residues. Trimming removed 5 bases from V and 1 base from J, with 8 bases in between. The germline gives CDR1 MNHEY, CDR2 SVGEGT. CDR3 amino acids: CASSDRGNTEAFF. For the CDR3, the DNA is TGTGCCAGCAGTGATCGGGGGAACACTGAAGCTTTCTTT.

This chain uses TRBV29-1 with TRBJ2-3, with 7 nucleotides matching TRBD2. The CDR3 runs to 12 residues. V gave up 3 bases and J gave up 3 bases; unmatched junction bases: 0. Germline CDR1 is SQVTM and CDR2 is ANQGSEA. CDR3 amino acids: CSVDGRTDTQYF. For the CDR3, the DNA is TGCAGCGTTGACGGGAGGACAGATACGCAGTATTTT.

In DNA form, the CDR3 reads TGTGCCAGCAGTGGATTTGGGACTAGCGGCTACAATGAGCAGTTCTTC. The encoded protein is CASSGFGTSGYNEQFF. The gene calls are TRBV27 and TRBJ2-1; 11 bases agree with TRBD2. V lost 5 bases and J lost 3; bases outside the gene matches: 6. This CDR3 has 16 residues. Germline V gene sequence: CDR1 MNHEY, CDR2 SMNVEV (reference sequence).

DNA of the CDR3: TGTGCCAGCAGCTCAGGGAATTTCGCCGGGGAGCTGTTTTTT. It yields the protein CASSSGNFAGELFF. The chain is built from TRBV11-2 and TRBJ2-2, with TRBD1 as a possible D gene (5 bases). Germline lookup yields CDR1 SGHAT and CDR2 FQNNGV. The ends were cut back, 4 bases at V and 6 bases at J, with 12 bases in the middle. CDR3 length: 14 amino acids.

This clone has only one observation. The V call is TRBV9, the J call TRBJ2-5; tentatively, D is TRBD2 (6 bases). CDR3 size: 19 residues. The ends were cut back, 0 bases at V and 0 bases at J, with 21 bases in the middle. The germline V gene encodes CDR1 SGDLS and CDR2 YYNGEE. This chain's CDR3 is CASSVATGDQPPYQETQYF. The CDR3 DNA reads as TGTGCCAGCAGCGTAGCTACGGGGGACCAGCCACCGTACCAAGAGACCCAGTACTTC.

The chain uses TRBV6-5 and TRBJ1-4; 10 bases line up with TRBD1. V lost 6 bases to trimming and J lost 4 bases; unmatched junction nucleotides: 5. Germline CDR1 and CDR2: MNHEY and SVGAGI. The CDR3 has 15 amino acids. In DNA, the CDR3 is TGTGCCAGCAGACGACAGGGGGCTAATAATGAAAAACTGTTTTTT. Translating gives CASRRQGANNEKLFF.

The chain carries TRBV13 and TRBJ2-2; D is possibly TRBD1 (7 bases). Germline V CDR1 and CDR2: PRHDT, FYEKMQ (reference sequence). The CDR3 extends over 15 amino acids. Trimming removed 6 bases from V and 4 bases from J, with 15 bases in between. The CDR3 is CASSRGTAGTGELFF. The CDR3 bases are TGTGCCAGCAGTCGAGGGACAGCGGGCACCGGGGAGCTGTTTTTT. Full variable domain (outside the CDR3, taken from reference TRBV13 and TRBJ2-2): AAGVIQSPRHLIKEKRETATLKCYPIPRHDTVYWYQQGPGQDPQFLISFYEKMQSDKGSIPDRFSAQQFSDYHSELNMSSLELGDSALYFCASSRGTAGTGELFFGEGSRLTVL.